The 19 T cell receptor beta chains listed next were all sequenced from one sample in a study of blood T cell repertoires in COVID-19. Generated by immunoSEQ multiplex PCR, the TCRdb table keeps only in-frame clones and is missing some. The data show 250,000 to 350,000 clones, with about 81% seen just once and about 1.6% held by the top ten. The sequencing input was peripheral blood. The receptors come from a human donor with COVID-19, enrolled during active disease. The donor label of this sample is uncertain.

J is TRBJ2-5 and V is TRBV7-2; no reliable D call. The CDR3 spans 16 residues. The germline CDR1 and CDR2 sequences are SGHTA and FQGNSA. V was clipped by 4 bases and J by 1 base, with 16 bases between them. The CDR3 DNA follows: TGTGCCAGCAGCTCGATTACAGTGTTCAGCCAAGAGACCCAGTACTTC. It codes for CASSSITVFSQETQYF.

The CDR3 reads CATSWRADTGELFF. Here the CDR3 DNA reads TGTGCCACCTCCTGGCGGGCTGATACCGGGGAGCTGTTTTTT. The chain uses TRBV24-1 and TRBJ2-2, with D maybe TRBD2 (5 bases). The CDR3 has 14 amino acids. Germline V lookup: CDR1 KGHDR, CDR2 SFDVKD. The germline V and J ends were trimmed by 9 bases and 5 bases, with 15 bases remaining between them.

This rearrangement joins TRBV28 to TRBJ1-5; 9 nucleotides agree with TRBD1. This CDR3 has 15 residues. V gave up 7 bases and J gave up 2 bases; unmatched junction bases: 6. Germline lookup yields CDR1 MDHEN and CDR2 SYDVKM. The CDR3 DNA reads TGTGCCAGCATCCCGCGGACAGGGGGCAATCAGCCCCAGCATTTT. Its translation: CASIPRTGGNQPQHF.

This chain joins TRBV6-5 and TRBJ2-5, with D unclear. The length of the CDR3 is 13 residues. V lost 5 bases to trimming and J lost 5 bases, with 12 bases between them. Germline V gene lookup returns CDR1 MNHEY and CDR2 SVGAGI. Written as DNA, the CDR3 is TGTGCCAGCAGTATCAGTCGCAGGGAGACCCAGTACTTC. Translated: CASSISRRETQYF.

The chain is built from TRBV19 and TRBJ1-1; D not certain. CDR1 and CDR2 (germline): LNHDA, SQIVND (reference sequence). This CDR3 comprises 13 residues. With 7 bases removed from V and 1 base from J, the gap between germline ends came to 10 bases. The chain's CDR3 is CASITDTNTEAFF. The CDR3 DNA follows: TGTGCCAGTATAACTGATACGAACACTGAAGCTTTCTTT.

This chain links TRBV30 with TRBJ1-1; D gene uncertain. V gave up 4 bases and J gave up 1 base, with 13 bases separating them. The germline V gene encodes CDR1 GTSNPN and CDR2 SVGIG (reference sequence). The CDR3 has 14 residues. This chain's CDR3 is CAWTTAIRNTEAFF. Written as DNA, the CDR3 is TGTGCCTGGACAACAGCTATAAGGAACACTGAAGCTTTCTTT. Combining the CDR3 with reference TRBV30 and TRBJ1-1 gives the whole variable domain SQTIHQWPATLVQPVGSPLSLECTVEGTSNPNLYWYRQAAGRGLQLLFYSVGIGQISSEVPQNLSASRPQDRQFILSSKKLLLSDSGFYLCAWTTAIRNTEAFFGQGTRLTVV.

The chain couples TRBV12-3 or TRBV12-4 to TRBJ1-1, with 7 bases fitting TRBD1. This CDR3 spans 13 amino acids. J gave up 1 base and V 6 bases, and 2 bases lay outside the gene matches. The CDR3 spells CASSTGENTEAFF. CDR3 nucleotides: TGTGCCAGCAGCACAGGGGAGAACACTGAAGCTTTCTTT.

The V and J genes are TRBV28 and TRBJ2-7, with 11 bases that match TRBD2. J gave up 2 bases and V 3 bases, and 3 bases lay outside the gene matches. The CDR3 has 15 amino acids. In germline, CDR1 is MDHEN, CDR2 SYDVKM. The CDR3 DNA reads TGTGCCAGCAGTTTGGGACTAGCGGTGGCCTACGAGCAGTACTTC. Protein: CASSLGLAVAYEQYF.

This chain joins TRBV29-1 and TRBJ2-5; D perhaps matches TRBD2 (5 bases). Germline loops: CDR1 SQVTM, CDR2 ANQGSEA. V lost 6 bases and J 7 bases, leaving 12 bases between the germline ends. The CDR3 loop spans 11 amino acids. The CDR3 sequence: CSVWGVGTQYF. In DNA form, the CDR3 reads TGCAGCGTGTGGGGAGTGGGGACCCAGTACTTC.

The chain employs TRBV5-1 and TRBJ2-3; possible D gene TRBD1, 5 bases. The germline V and J ends were trimmed by 1 base and 5 bases, with 14 bases remaining between them. CDR3 length: 15 amino acids. Germline assignment: CDR1 SGHRS and CDR2 YFSETQ. CDR3 in DNA: TGCGCCAGCAGCTTGTGGAACGAAGGGGTAGATACGCAGTATTTT. Its protein is CASSLWNEGVDTQYF. Filled out from reference TRBV5-1 and TRBJ2-3, the complete variable domain reads KAGVTQTPRYLIKTRGQQVTLSCSPISGHRSVSWYQQTPGQGLQFLFEYFSETQRNKGNFPGRFSGRQFSNSRSEMNVSTLELGDSALYLCASSLWNEGVDTQYFGPGTRLTVL.

This chain uses TRBV3-1 (or the pseudogene TRBV3-2) with TRBJ2-7; 11 bases map to TRBD2. Germline V lookup: CDR1 LGHDT, CDR2 YNNKEL (reference sequence). The CDR3 totals 15 residues. Germline trimming cut 5 bases from V and 10 bases from J; bases unmatched to any gene: 13. CDR3 region: CASSVGLAEGVGQYF. CDR3 sequence (DNA): TGTGCCAGCAGCGTGGGACTAGCGGAGGGGGTGGGACAGTACTTC.

This chain links TRBV4-3 with TRBJ1-2, with D unclear. This CDR3 comprises 15 residues. Per the germline V gene, CDR1 is LGHNA and CDR2 is YSLEER. Trimming took 0 bases from V and 6 from J, leaving 14 bases between them. In DNA form, the CDR3 reads TGCGCCAGCAGCCAAGATCTTGAACCGGTGGATGGCTACACCTTC. Residues: CASSQDLEPVDGYTF.

The chain is built from TRBV11-1 and TRBJ2-5; perhaps TRBD1 as D (6 bases). The V end lost 2 bases, the J end lost 3 bases, and 7 bases lay between the germline ends. This CDR3 has 13 amino acids. CDR1 SGHAT and CDR2 FQDESV come from the germline V gene (reference sequence). The CDR3 DNA sequence: TGTGCCAGCAGCTTACCAGGGGAAGAGACCCAGTACTTC. This sequence encodes CASSLPGEETQYF.

The rearrangement joins TRBV28 to TRBJ1-3; 7 bases align to TRBD1. Germline values: CDR1 MDHEN, CDR2 SYDVKM. The ends lost 6 bases at V and 2 bases at J; junction bases unmatched: 10. This CDR3 comprises 16 residues. CDR3: CASRDWDRTTGNTIYF. For the CDR3, the DNA is TGTGCCAGCAGGGACTGGGACAGAACCACTGGAAACACCATATATTTT.

This chain uses TRBV3-1 (or the pseudogene TRBV3-2) with TRBJ1-4, with TRBD1 matching over 9 bases. The trim removed 4 bases at V and 11 bases at J, leaving 8 bases unmatched. This CDR3 region has 14 residues. The germline V gene has CDR1 LGHDT and CDR2 YNNKEL (reference sequence). The DNA of the CDR3 is TGTGCCAGCAGCCCCGGGACAGGGCTCAGGAAACTGTTTTTT. Translating it yields CASSPGTGLRKLFF.

The genes are TRBV10-2 and TRBJ1-1; perhaps TRBD1 as D (5 bases). The germline V gene encodes CDR1 WSHSY and CDR2 SAAADI. Trimming stripped 5 bases from V and 3 bases from J, with 10 bases between. This CDR3 is built from 13 residues. The CDR3: CASSKGLDTEAFF. The CDR3 DNA follows: TGCGCCAGCAGTAAGGGGCTGGACACTGAAGCTTTCTTT.

V is TRBV7-9 and J is TRBJ1-3; D not certain. With 5 bases removed from V and 0 bases from J, the gap between germline ends came to 17 bases. Per germline, CDR1 SEHNR and CDR2 FQNEAQ (reference sequence). CDR3 length: 17 residues. The CDR3 is CASSRTSDSSSGNTIYF. The CDR3 nucleotides are TGTGCCAGCAGCCGAACGTCGGACTCTAGCTCTGGAAACACCATATATTTT.

This chain connects TRBV5-4 to TRBJ1-4; TRBD1 aligns across 7 bases. CDR1 is SGHNT, CDR2 YYREEE, per germline (reference sequence). CDR3 length: 18 residues. The V gene end was trimmed by 2 bases and the J gene end by 7 bases; junction bases not matched to a gene: 17. The CDR3 region is CASSFRGGGSPLSEKLFF. DNA of the CDR3: TGTGCCAGCAGCTTCAGAGGAGGGGGCTCACCCTTATCTGAAAAACTGTTTTTT.

This clone was seen once. The V gene is TRBV7-3, the J gene TRBJ1-1; a weak D match, TRBD1 (6 bases). The V and J ends lost 1 base and 5 bases respectively, with 14 bases between them. The CDR3 has 15 amino acids. The V gene's germline CDR1 is SGHTA and CDR2 FQGTGA. In DNA form, the CDR3 reads TGTGCCAGCAGCTTAAGGGCAGGGGCCAGTACTGAAGCTTTCTTT. Amino acid sequence: CASSLRAGASTEAFF.